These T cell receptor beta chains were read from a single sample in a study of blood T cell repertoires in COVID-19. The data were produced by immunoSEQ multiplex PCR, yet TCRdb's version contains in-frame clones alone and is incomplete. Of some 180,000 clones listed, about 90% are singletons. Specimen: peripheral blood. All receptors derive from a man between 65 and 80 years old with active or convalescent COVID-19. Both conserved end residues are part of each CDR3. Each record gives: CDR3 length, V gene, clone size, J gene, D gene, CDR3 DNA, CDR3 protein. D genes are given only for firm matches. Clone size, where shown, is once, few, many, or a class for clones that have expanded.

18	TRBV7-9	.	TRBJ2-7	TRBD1	TGTGCCAGCAGCTTAGATTACTTGACGGGGACAGGGAAATACGAGCAGTACTTC	CASSLDYLTGTGKYEQYF
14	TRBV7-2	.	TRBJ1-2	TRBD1	TGTGCCAGCAGCTCAGGACAGGGGATAGGTGGCTACACCTTC	CASSSGQGIGGYTF
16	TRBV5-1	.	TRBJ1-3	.	TGCGCCAGCAGCTTGGATGGTACAGGCTCTGGAAACACCATATATTTT	CASSLDGTGSGNTIYF
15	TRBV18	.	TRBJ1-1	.	TGTGCCAGCTCACCACCGGCTGGAGGGCACACTGAAGCTTTCTTT	CASSPPAGGHTEAFF
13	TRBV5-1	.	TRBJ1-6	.	TGCGCCAGCAGCTTGAGCTTTGAGTCACCCCTCCACTTT	CASSLSFESPLHF
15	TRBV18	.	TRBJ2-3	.	TGTGCCAGCTCACCACGTAGGCGGGAAACAGATACGCAGTATTTT	CASSPRRRETDTQYF
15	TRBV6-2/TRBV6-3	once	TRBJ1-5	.	TGTGCCAGCAGTCCCCCTACGGGTGCCAATCAGCCCCAGCATTTT	CASSPPTGANQPQHF
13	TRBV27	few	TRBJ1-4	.	TGTGCCAGCAGTTGGGGGCGTAATGAAAAACTGTTTTTT	CASSWGRNEKLFF
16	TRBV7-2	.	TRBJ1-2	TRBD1	TGTGCCAGCAGCTTAGCCGGACAGGCCGGATTAGTTGGCTACACCTTC	CASSLAGQAGLVGYTF
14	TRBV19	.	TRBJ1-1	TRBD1	TGTGCCAGTAGTATCAGGACAGGGGACACTGAAGCTTTCTTT	CASSIRTGDTEAFF
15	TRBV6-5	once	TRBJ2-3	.	TGTGCCAGCAGTTACGGCGGCAGAGAAACAGATACGCAGTATTTT	CASSYGGRETDTQYF
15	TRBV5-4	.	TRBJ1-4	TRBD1	TGTGCCAGCAGCCCCCCCGGGACAGGGACTGAAAAACTGTTTTTT	CASSPPGTGTEKLFF
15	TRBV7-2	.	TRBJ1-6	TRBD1	TGTGCCAGCAGCAAAGGGACAGAGTCTAATTCACCCCTCCACTTT	CASSKGTESNSPLHF
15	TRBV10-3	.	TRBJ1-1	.	TGTGCCATCAGTGAGTCCTTTACCCGGACAGCCGAAGCTTTCTTT	CAISESFTRTAEAFF
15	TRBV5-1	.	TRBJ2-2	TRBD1	TGCGCCAGCAGCCGTAGACAGGGGGCGTCCGGGGAGCTGTTTTTT	CASSRRQGASGELFF
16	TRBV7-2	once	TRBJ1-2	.	TGTGCCAGCAGCCCTCAACCGACCAGGTCGAACTATGGCTACACCTTC	CASSPQPTRSNYGYTF
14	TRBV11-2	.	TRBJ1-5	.	TGTGCCAGCAGCCTTTCCCGGGGCAATCAGCCCCAGCATTTT	CASSLSRGNQPQHF
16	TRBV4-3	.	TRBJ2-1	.	TGCGCCAGCAGCTTACACCGGGAACCTTTGTACAATGAGCAGTTCTTC	CASSLHREPLYNEQFF
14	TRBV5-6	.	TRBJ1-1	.	TGTGCCAGCAGCTCGTTTTACCGAGGCGCTGAAGCTTTCTTT	CASSSFYRGAEAFF
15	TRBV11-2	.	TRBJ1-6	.	TGTGCCAGCAGCCCAGTCCCCCAGTCTGGTTCACCCCTCCACTTT	CASSPVPQSGSPLHF
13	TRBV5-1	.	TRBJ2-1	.	TGCGCCAGCAAACGGGACACCCAAAGTGAGCAGTTCTTC	CASKRDTQSEQFF
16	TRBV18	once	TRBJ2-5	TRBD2	TGTGCCAGCTCACCAAGAGCTAGCGGGGGAGGAGAGACCCAGTACTTC	CASSPRASGGGETQYF
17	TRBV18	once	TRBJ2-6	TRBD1	TGTGCCAGCTCACCAGGGACAGGTTTCTCTGGGGCCAACGTCCTGACTTTC	CASSPGTGFSGANVLTF
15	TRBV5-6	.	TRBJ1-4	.	TGTGCCAGCAGACGAAGGGGAAAGGCTAATGAAAAACTGTTTTTT	CASRRRGKANEKLFF
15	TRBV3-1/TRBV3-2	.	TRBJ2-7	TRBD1	TGTGCCAGCAGCCACGCCGCGCACAGGGGCCGGGTGCAGTACTTC	CASSHAAHRGRVQYF
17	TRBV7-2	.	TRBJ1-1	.	TGTGCCAGCAGCTCTAGAGACCGAGGGTCGATGAACACTGAAGCTTTCTTT	CASSSRDRGSMNTEAFF
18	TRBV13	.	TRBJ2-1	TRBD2	TGTGCCAGCAGAAAGGTTAGCGGGAGGCTCAGCTCCTACAATGAGCAGTTCTTC	CASRKVSGRLSSYNEQFF
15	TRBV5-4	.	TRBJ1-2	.	TGTGCCAGCAGCACCTCCGTTGGGGGGGGATATGGCTACACCTTC	CASSTSVGGGYGYTF
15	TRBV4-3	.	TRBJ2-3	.	TGCGCCAGCAGCCTTGGACTCTATAGCACAGATACGCAGTATTTT	CASSLGLYSTDTQYF
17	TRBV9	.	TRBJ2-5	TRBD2	TGTGCCAGCAGCGCCCTTCCGGGACCGGGGGGGCGGGAGACCCAGTACTTC	CASSALPGPGGRETQYF
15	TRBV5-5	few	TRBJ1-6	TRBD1	TGTGCCAGCAGCAGGGACAGGGACAGGAGTCGACCCCTCCACTTT	CASSRDRDRSRPLHF
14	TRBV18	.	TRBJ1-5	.	TGTGCCAGCTCACCACAGGCAGGGGATCAGCCCCAGCATTTT	CASSPQAGDQPQHF
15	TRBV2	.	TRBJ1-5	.	TGTGCCAGCAGGGTAGAACTCATGGGCAATCAGCCCCAGCATTTT	CASRVELMGNQPQHF
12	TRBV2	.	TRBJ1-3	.	TGTGCCAGCAGCCGGGAGGGAAACACCATATATTTT	CASSREGNTIYF
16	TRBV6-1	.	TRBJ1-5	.	TGTGCCAGCAGTGAAGCCTGGGGCTCTAGCAATCAGCCCCAGCATTTT	CASSEAWGSSNQPQHF
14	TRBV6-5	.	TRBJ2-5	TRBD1	TGTGCCAGCAGGAAACAGGGGGCAGGGGAGACCCAGTACTTC	CASRKQGAGETQYF
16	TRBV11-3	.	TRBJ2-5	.	TGTGCCAGCAGCTTGGTTGGAGGTGGAGTTGGGGAGACCCAGTACTTC	CASSLVGGGVGETQYF
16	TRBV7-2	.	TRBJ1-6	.	TGTGCCAGCAGCTTACTGGCCCGGTCGAGGGATTCACCCCTCCACTTT	CASSLLARSRDSPLHF
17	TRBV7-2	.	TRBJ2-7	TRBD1	TGTGCCAGCAGCTTAGGACAGGGGAATCGGCCACGGGACGAGCAGTACTTC	CASSLGQGNRPRDEQYF
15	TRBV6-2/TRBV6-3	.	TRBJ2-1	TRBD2	TGTGCCAGCAGTCTAGCGGGAGGACCTGGGAATGAGCAGTTCTTC	CASSLAGGPGNEQFF
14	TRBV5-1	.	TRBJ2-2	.	TGCGCCAGCAGCTTATCCCAGGGCACCGGGGAGCTGTTTTTT	CASSLSQGTGELFF
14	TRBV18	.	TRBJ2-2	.	TGTGCCAGCTCACCCAACGCACAGACCGGGGAGCTGTTTTTT	CASSPNAQTGELFF
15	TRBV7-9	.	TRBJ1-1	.	TGTGCCATGTCGACTGAACAGGCTACGAACACTGAAGCTTTCTTT	CAMSTEQATNTEAFF
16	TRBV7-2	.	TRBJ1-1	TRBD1	TGTGCCAGCAGCCTGTCCGGGACAGCCATGAACACTGAAGCTTTCTTT	CASSLSGTAMNTEAFF
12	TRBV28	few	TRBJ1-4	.	TGTGCCAGTGGCGGGGCTTATGAAAAACTGTTTTTT	CASGGAYEKLFF
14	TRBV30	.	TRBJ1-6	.	TGTGCCTGGAGTAAGCGTTCCTATAATTCACCCCTCCACTTT	CAWSKRSYNSPLHF
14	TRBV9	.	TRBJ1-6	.	TGTGCCAGCAGCGTTACAGGGAACCATTCACCCCTCCACTTT	CASSVTGNHSPLHF
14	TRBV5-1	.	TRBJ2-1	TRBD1	TGCGCCAGCAGCCCAGGGGGCCCCTACAATGAGCAGTTCTTC	CASSPGGPYNEQFF
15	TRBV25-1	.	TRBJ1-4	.	TGTGCCAGCAGTGGACACTGGGGCACTAATGAAAAACTGTTTTTT	CASSGHWGTNEKLFF
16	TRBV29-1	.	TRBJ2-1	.	TGCAGCGTTGGTAACACCGCTTCTTTAAATTACAATGAGCAGTTCTTC	CSVGNTASLNYNEQFF
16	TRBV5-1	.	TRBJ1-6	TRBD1	TGCGCCAGCAGCTCCTGGGACAGGGGGCCGAATTCACCCCTCCACTTT	CASSSWDRGPNSPLHF